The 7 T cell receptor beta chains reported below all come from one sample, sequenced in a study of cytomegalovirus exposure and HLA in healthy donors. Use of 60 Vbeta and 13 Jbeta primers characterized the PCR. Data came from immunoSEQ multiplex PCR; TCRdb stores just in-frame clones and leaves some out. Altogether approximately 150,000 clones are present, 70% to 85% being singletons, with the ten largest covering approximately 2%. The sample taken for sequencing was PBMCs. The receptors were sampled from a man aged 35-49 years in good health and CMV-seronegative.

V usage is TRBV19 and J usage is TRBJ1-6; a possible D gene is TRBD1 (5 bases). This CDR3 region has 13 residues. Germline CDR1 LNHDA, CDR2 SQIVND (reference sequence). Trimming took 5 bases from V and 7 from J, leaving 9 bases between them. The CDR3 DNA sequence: TGTGCCAGTAGTGCGGGGACCAATTCACCCCTCCACTTT. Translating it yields CASSAGTNSPLHF.

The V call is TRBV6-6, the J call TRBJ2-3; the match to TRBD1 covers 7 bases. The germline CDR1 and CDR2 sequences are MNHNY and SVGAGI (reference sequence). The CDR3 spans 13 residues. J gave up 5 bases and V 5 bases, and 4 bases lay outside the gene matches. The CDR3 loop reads CASSTTGKDTQYF. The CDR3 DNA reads TGTGCCAGCAGTACGACAGGGAAAGATACGCAGTATTTT.

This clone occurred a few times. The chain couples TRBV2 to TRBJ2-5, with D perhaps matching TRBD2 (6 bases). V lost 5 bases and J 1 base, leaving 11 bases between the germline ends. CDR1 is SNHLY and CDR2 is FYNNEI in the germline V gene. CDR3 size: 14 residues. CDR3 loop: CASSRGLTQETQYF. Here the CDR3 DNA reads TGTGCCAGCAGTCGGGGACTCACCCAAGAGACCCAGTACTTC. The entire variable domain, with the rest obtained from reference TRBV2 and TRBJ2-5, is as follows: EPEVTQTPSHQVTQMGQEVILRCVPISNHLYFYWYRQILGQKVEFLVSFYNNEISEKSEIFDDQFSVERPDGSNFTLKIRSTKLEDSAMYFCASSRGLTQETQYFGPGTRLLVL.

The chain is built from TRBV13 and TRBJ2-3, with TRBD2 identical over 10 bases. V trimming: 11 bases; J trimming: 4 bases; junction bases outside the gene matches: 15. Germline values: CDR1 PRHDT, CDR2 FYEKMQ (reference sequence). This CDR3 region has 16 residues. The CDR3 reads CAGVRLAGFIPDTQYF. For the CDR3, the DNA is TGTGCCGGAGTAAGACTAGCGGGTTTCATCCCAGATACGCAGTATTTT.

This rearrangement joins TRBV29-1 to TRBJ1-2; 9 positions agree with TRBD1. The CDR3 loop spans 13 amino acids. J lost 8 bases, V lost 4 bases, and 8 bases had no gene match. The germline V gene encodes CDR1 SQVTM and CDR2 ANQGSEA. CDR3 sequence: CSVATGGARGYTF. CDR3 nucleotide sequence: TGCAGCGTTGCTACAGGGGGCGCGAGGGGCTACACCTTC.

As DNA, the CDR3 is TGTGCCAGCAGTGGCGGCTACGAGCAGTACTTC. This codes for CASSGGYEQYF. V usage is TRBV2 and J usage is TRBJ2-7; the D is unclear. The V gene's germline CDR1 is SNHLY and CDR2 FYNNEI. V dropped 4 bases and J dropped 3 bases, with 4 bases sitting between them. The CDR3 is 11 residues long.

The CDR3 nucleotides are TGTGCCAGCAGCTTAGGGCCGGAGAGTAGTCCGTTCTTC. As protein: CASSLGPESSPFF. The rearrangement uses TRBV11-3 and TRBJ2-1; D unresolved. Germline CDR1 and CDR2: SGHNT and YENEEA. The V and J ends lost 1 base and 15 bases respectively, with 16 bases between them. The CDR3 loop spans 13 amino acids. Together with reference TRBV11-3 and TRBJ2-1, the CDR3 gives the full variable domain: EAGVVQSPRYKIIEKKQPVAFWCNPISGHNTLYWYLQNLGQGPELLIRYENEEAVDDSQLPKDRFSAERLKGVDSTLKIQPAELGDSAVYLCASSLGPESSPFFGPGTRLTVL.